The present T cell receptor (beta chain) was sequenced within a study of OX40 agonist ivuxolimab in advanced cancers. This clone was detected only once. Germline V gene data show CDR1 as SGHTS and CDR2 as YDEGEE. The trim removed 2 bases at V and 1 base at J, leaving 3 bases unmatched. CDR3 length equals 14 residues. Measured with immunoSEQ multiplex PCR; TCRdb has only the in-frame clones, and not every one. Of more than 45,000 clones in the sample, 65% to 85% are singletons; the top ten hold more than 1.1%. This receptor was taken from an adult with an advanced solid tumor such as melanoma, head and neck, liver or kidney cancer. Sample: CD4+ or CD8+ T cells sorted from blood, taken in a trial of the OX40 agonist ivuxolimab. This chain connects TRBV5-8 to TRBJ2-7, with 7 bases lining up with TRBD1. CDR3 in DNA: TGTGCCAGCAGCTTACAGGGGAGATCCTACGAGCAGTACTTC. It encodes CASSLQGRSYEQYF.